What follows are 4 T cell receptor beta chains derived from one specimen sequenced in a study of T cells in Graves' hyperthyroidism and ophthalmopathy. Authors of the study amplified TCR beta CDR3 regions from RNA transcripts. Using the HTBI primer set, a first-round RT-PCR was run on the TCR CDR3. MiXCR was run by TCRdb on the multiplex PCR reads, yielding one entry per CDR3 protein. Among roughly 500,000 distinct CDR3 sequences listed, over 35% were seen once. Sequencing was done on a sample of peripheral blood or thyroid tissue (not recorded which). The origin of the receptors is an adult woman with Graves' disease, either hyperthyroidism or ophthalmopathy (not recorded which).

In its sample, this clonotype was seen a few times. The chain has TRBV7-2 and TRBJ1-6; no clear D. V lost 0 bases, J lost 9 bases, and 3 bases lay in between. The CDR3 consists of 12 residues. CDR1 and CDR2 (germline): SGHTA, FQGNSA. CDR3 region: CASSLAGSPLHF. CDR3 nucleotide sequence: TGTGCCAGCAGCTTAGCGGGTTCACCCCTCCACTTT.

This clonotype was counted at least ten times. Given a much more abundant clone one base away, this may be a read error. The V and J genes are TRBV24-1 and TRBJ2-6; D is undetermined. The V end was cut by 4 bases, the J end by 2 bases, with 8 bases between. Germline CDR1 is KGHDR and CDR2 is SFDVKD. The CDR3 runs to 15 residues. CDR3 bases: TGTGCCACCAGTGACCGGAGCCCTGGGGCCAACGTCCTGACTTTC. It codes for CATSDRSPGANVLTF.

There are many counts of this clonotype. The CDR3 bases are TGTGCCAGCAGCTTACGGACAGGGTTGGCTCCAGAGACCCAGTACTTC. It translates to CASSLRTGLAPETQYF. The genes are TRBV7-9 and TRBJ2-5; 8 bases line up with TRBD1. The germline gives CDR1 SEHNR, CDR2 FQNEAQ (reference sequence). This CDR3 comprises 16 residues. V was pared by 2 bases and J by 4 bases, with 9 bases of the junction left unmatched.

About this clonotype: A read error may produce the germline difference seen at one junction end. This rearrangement joins TRBV10-3 to TRBJ2-5; 8 bases are shared with TRBD2. The CDR3 sequence is 13 residues long. Germline assignment: CDR1 ENHRY and CDR2 SYGVKD. In DNA form, the CDR3 reads TGTGCCATCAGTGAGTCAGCGGGAGAGACCCAGCACTTC. Its protein is CAISESAGETQHF.